This TCR beta chain was identified in a study of blood T cell repertoires in COVID-19. About the study: Samples taken during acute and convalescent COVID-19 were collected in the United States, Italy and Spain. The cDNA or gDNA used as material had been derived from T cells, B-cell-depleted T cells, or PBMCs.

The CDR3 loop spans 13 amino acids. V dropped 4 bases and J dropped 6; count of bases not matched to a gene: 3. CDR1 and CDR2 from the germline V gene are MNHEY and SVGAGI. In the authors' methods: From reference gene primer amplification, estimates of nucleated cell counts were derived. Method: immunoSEQ multiplex PCR; TCRdb's copy keeps in-frame clones and lacks some. That table is the source of V, J and clone size, and D and trimming were worked out from the DNA. In the table there are hundreds of thousands of clones, 88% of which are singletons. Enrolment of Seattle patients took place during active infection, and they were followed longitudinally.

The chain joins TRBV6-5 to TRBJ1-2; 9 bases are shared with TRBD1. The receptor was isolated from a woman in her 70s with COVID-19, enrolled during active disease. Material: peripheral blood. In nucleotides, the CDR3 is TGTGCCAGCAGTTCCGGGACAGGGAATGGCTACACCTTC. It yields the protein CASSSGTGNGYTF.